This T cell receptor beta chain was captured by sequencing in a study of Graves' ophthalmopathy and Graves' hyperthyroidism. Looking at the study overall: If no ophthalmopathy appeared within 18 months of follow-up, hyperthyroidism was termed stable.

The sample holds a few counts of this clonotype. RNA served as the template for amplifying TCR beta CDR3 regions. HTBI-primed first-round RT-PCR preceded second-round multiplex PCR. MiXCR, run by TCRdb on the multiplex PCR reads, gives a single entry per CDR3 protein. The repertoire holds 900,000 to 1,200,000 distinct CDR3 sequences, with 35% to 40% as singletons. This CDR3 contains 13 residues. V was clipped by 3 bases and J by 7 bases, with 10 bases between them. CDR1 is SGHTS, CDR2 YDEGEE, per germline. Hyperthyroidism was new, under 2 months, in patients aged 18 to 65. Sequencing was performed on peripheral blood or thyroid tissue (not recorded which). V and J are TRBV5-8 and TRBJ1-4; no firm D call. The TCR was taken from an adult man with Graves' hyperthyroidism. The CDR3 here is CASSSGPAEKLFF. DNA for the CDR3: TGTGCCAGCAGCTCAGGTCCAGCTGAAAAACTGTTTTTT.